A selection of T cell receptor beta chains follows, all from one sample in a study of control samples from healthy donors and cancer patients. Here immunoSEQ multiplex PCR was the method, and the copy in TCRdb shows in-frame clones only, minus some. The data show tens of thousands of clones, over 75% seen once. The sample consisted of blood. All receptors derive from a man aged 45 to 65 in good health. Both conserved end residues are part of each CDR3. The order of the fields is V gene, clone size, J gene, D gene, CDR3 DNA, CDR3 protein. The D gene is left open where the match is weak. Clone size appears in some rows only: once, few, many, or a class for an expanded clone.

>TRBV19|.|TRBJ2-1|TRBD2
TGTGCCAGTAGTATAGATTGGACTAGCGATGATGAGCAGTTCTTC
CASSIDWTSDDEQFF
>TRBV7-9|few|TRBJ1-2|.
TGTGCCAGCAGTCGGGGGCAGGGCCCCTATGGCTACACCTTC
CASSRGQGPYGYTF
>TRBV5-1|.|TRBJ1-1|.
TGCGCCAGCAGCTTCGATATGAACACTGAAGCTTTCTTT
CASSFDMNTEAFF
>TRBV10-2|.|TRBJ2-5|.
TGCGCCAGCAGTCGGACAGCGTACCAAGAGACCCAGTACTTC
CASSRTAYQETQYF
>TRBV3-1/TRBV3-2|few|TRBJ2-3|TRBD2
TGTGCCAGCACTGTTTACGGGGGGGCCACAGATACGCAGTATTTT
CASTVYGGATDTQYF
>TRBV10-3|.|TRBJ1-1|.
TGTGCCACCTACGGGCAGATGAACACTGAAGCTTTCTTT
CATYGQMNTEAFF
>TRBV6-6|.|TRBJ1-5|TRBD1
TGTGCCAGCAGCGACAGGGGCCCTCAGCCCCAGCATTTT
CASSDRGPQPQHF
>TRBV6-5|.|TRBJ2-6|.
TGTGCCAGCAGTTATGTGTCTGGGGCCAACGTCCTGACTTTC
CASSYVSGANVLTF
>TRBV6-5|.|TRBJ1-2|.
TGTGCCACCGGGGTCCACTATGGCTACACCTTC
CATGVHYGYTF
>TRBV18|.|TRBJ2-5|.
TGTGCCAGCTCACCGAATATGGGGTCGGGGACCCAGTACTTC
CASSPNMGSGTQYF
>TRBV18|.|TRBJ1-2|.
TGTGCCAGCTCACCGGCCCCACCAGGGTTAGCTAACTATGGCTACACCTTC
CASSPAPPGLANYGYTF
>TRBV6-5|.|TRBJ2-5|.
TGTGCCAGCAGTTACTCGGAAGCTCAAGAGACCCAGTACTTC
CASSYSEAQETQYF
>TRBV5-1|.|TRBJ1-3|.
TGCGCCAGCAGCCGCGATGACGGGGGGACCATATATTTT
CASSRDDGGTIYF
>TRBV4-3|medium-sized|TRBJ2-5|TRBD2
TGCGCCAGCAGCCAAGACCTAGCGGGAGGACTATTGGAGGAGACCCAGTACTTC
CASSQDLAGGLLEETQYF
>TRBV19|.|TRBJ2-1|TRBD1
TGTGCCAGTAGATCCCCAGGGGGAGTAGTCGATGAGCAGTTCTTC
CASRSPGGVVDEQFF
>TRBV6-2/TRBV6-3|once|TRBJ2-5|.
TGTGCCAGCAGTTTCTTCAGGGAACGGGGGTATGAGACCCAGTACTTC
CASSFFRERGYETQYF
>TRBV18|.|TRBJ1-2|.
TGTGCCAGCTCAGCAGACAGGACCAACTATGGCTACACCTTC
CASSADRTNYGYTF
>TRBV24-1|.|TRBJ1-2|TRBD1
TGTGCCACCGGAGGGGGTCCGGGACAGAGCTATGGCTACACCTTC
CATGGGPGQSYGYTF
>TRBV2|.|TRBJ2-5|TRBD2
TGTGCCAGCAGTTTGGGACTAGCGGGAGGAGGGCAAGAGACCCAGTACTTC
CASSLGLAGGGQETQYF
>TRBV7-2|.|TRBJ2-3|.
TGTGCCAGCAGCGGGGGGCCCACAGATACGCAGTATTTT
CASSGGPTDTQYF
>TRBV19|.|TRBJ1-3|.
TGTGCCAGTACCGGAGGGCTCTCTGGAAACACCATATATTTT
CASTGGLSGNTIYF
>TRBV10-2|.|TRBJ2-1|TRBD1
TGCGCCAGCAGTGATTCCACAGGGGGTACCTACAATGAGCAGTTCTTC
CASSDSTGGTYNEQFF
>TRBV13|.|TRBJ2-7|.
TGTGCCAGCAGCCCCAGGGGACTGCTGGCAAGTTTGTACTTC
CASSPRGLLASLYF
>TRBV3-1/TRBV3-2|.|TRBJ1-2|TRBD1
TGTGCCAGCAGTTACAGGGGTAACTATGGCTACACCTTC
CASSYRGNYGYTF
>TRBV27|.|TRBJ2-7|TRBD2
TGTGCCAGCAGTCATGGGACTAGCGGGAGCCACGAGCAGTACTTC
CASSHGTSGSHEQYF
>TRBV2|.|TRBJ1-4|TRBD1
TGTGCCAGCAGTGAAGCGACAGGGGCTAATGAAAAACTGTTTTTT
CASSEATGANEKLFF
>TRBV6-2/TRBV6-3|.|TRBJ2-7|TRBD2
TGTGCCAGCAGATACGCACTAGCGCCGATCTACGAGCAGTACTTC
CASRYALAPIYEQYF
>TRBV7-3|.|TRBJ2-2|TRBD2
TGTGCCAGCAGCTCCGTTGGGGGAGGGAGCGTCGGGGAGCTGTTTTTT
CASSSVGGGSVGELFF
>TRBV20-1|few|TRBJ2-1|.
TGCAGTGCATACGACTTTGAGCAGTTCTTC
CSAYDFEQFF
>TRBV23-1|few|TRBJ1-5|.
TGCGCCAGCAGTCATCCGGGGGCAGGACAGCCCCAGCATTTT
CASSHPGAGQPQHF
>TRBV19|.|TRBJ1-3|TRBD1
TGTGCCAGTAGTAGGGACAGCCAAGGAAACACCATATATTTT
CASSRDSQGNTIYF
>TRBV24-1|once|TRBJ1-1|TRBD1
TGTGCCACCAGTGACTCCGGGACAGGGGGCGCGATGGCTTTCTTT
CATSDSGTGGAMAFF
>TRBV6-6|once|TRBJ1-4|TRBD1
TGTGCCAGCACCCAGGGACAGGGAAGCGAAAAACTGTTTTTT
CASTQGQGSEKLFF
>TRBV6-2/TRBV6-3|.|TRBJ1-2|.
TGTGCCAGCCGCCCCCCCCAGGGTCTAGCAAACTATGGCTACACCTTC
CASRPPQGLANYGYTF
>TRBV7-9|once|TRBJ1-3|.
TGTGCCAGCAGTCAGGGAAGGGGGGAATCTGGAAACACCATATATTTT
CASSQGRGESGNTIYF